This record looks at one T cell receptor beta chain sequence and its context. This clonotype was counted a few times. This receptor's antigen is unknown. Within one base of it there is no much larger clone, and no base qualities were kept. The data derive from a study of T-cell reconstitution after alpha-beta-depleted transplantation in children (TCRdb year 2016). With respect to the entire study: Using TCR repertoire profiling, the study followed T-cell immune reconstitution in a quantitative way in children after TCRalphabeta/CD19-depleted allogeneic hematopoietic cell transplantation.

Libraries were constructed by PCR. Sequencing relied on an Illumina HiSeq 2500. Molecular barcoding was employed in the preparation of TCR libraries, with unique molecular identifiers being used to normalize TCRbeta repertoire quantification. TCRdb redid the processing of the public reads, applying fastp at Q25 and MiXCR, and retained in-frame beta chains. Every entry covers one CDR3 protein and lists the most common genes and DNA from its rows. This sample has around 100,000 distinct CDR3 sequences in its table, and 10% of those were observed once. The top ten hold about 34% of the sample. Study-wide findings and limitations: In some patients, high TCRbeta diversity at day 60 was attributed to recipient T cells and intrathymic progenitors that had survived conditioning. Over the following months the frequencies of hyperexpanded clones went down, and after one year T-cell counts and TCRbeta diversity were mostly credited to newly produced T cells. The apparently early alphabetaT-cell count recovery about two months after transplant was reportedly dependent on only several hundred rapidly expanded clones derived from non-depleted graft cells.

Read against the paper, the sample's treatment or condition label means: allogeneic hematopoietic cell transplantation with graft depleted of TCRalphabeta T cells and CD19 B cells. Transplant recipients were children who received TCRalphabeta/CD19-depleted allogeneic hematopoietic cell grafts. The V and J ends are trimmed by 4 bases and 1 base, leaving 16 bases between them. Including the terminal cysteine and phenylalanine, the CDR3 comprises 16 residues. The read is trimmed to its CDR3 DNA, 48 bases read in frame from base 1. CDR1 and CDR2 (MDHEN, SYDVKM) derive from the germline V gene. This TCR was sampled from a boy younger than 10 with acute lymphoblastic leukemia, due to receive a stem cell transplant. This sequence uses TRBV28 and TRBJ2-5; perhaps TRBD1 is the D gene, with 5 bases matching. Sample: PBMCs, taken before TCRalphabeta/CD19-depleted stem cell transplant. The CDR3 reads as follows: CASSSTGWEPQETQYF. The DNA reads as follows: TGTGCCAGCAGTTCAACAGGTTGGGAACCCCAAGAGACCCAGTACTTC.